Sequencing of this TCR beta chain was carried out in a study of cytomegalovirus exposure and HLA in healthy donors. PCR used 60 Vbeta primers and 13 Jbeta primers. Produced via immunoSEQ multiplex PCR; TCRdb's table is partial and in-frame only. The sample has more than 140,000 clones, roughly 64% seen once. Between the trimmed V and J ends, which lost 10 bases and 8 bases, there was a span of 15 bases. CDR3 length: 13 residues. CDR1 and CDR2 from the germline V gene are MNHNS and SASEGT. The clonotype originates from a woman aged 25 to 45 in good health and CMV-seropositive. The chain carries TRBV6-1 and TRBJ1-6; tentative D call: TRBD1 (6 bases). The material sequenced was PBMCs. The CDR3 spells CAIKETGYSPLHF. The CDR3 region has the DNA TGTGCCATCAAAGAGACAGGCTATTCACCCCTCCACTTT.